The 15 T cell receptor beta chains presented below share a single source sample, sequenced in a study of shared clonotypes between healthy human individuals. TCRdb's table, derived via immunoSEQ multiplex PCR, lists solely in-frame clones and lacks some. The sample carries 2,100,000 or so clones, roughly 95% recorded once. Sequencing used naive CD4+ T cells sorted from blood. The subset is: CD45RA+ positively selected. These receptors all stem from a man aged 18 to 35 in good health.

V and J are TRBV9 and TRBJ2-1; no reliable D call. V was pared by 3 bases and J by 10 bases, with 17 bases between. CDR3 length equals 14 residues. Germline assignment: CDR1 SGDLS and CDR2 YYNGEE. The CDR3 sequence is CASSDIIEAREQFF. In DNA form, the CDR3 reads TGTGCCAGCAGCGATATAATAGAAGCTAGGGAGCAGTTCTTC.

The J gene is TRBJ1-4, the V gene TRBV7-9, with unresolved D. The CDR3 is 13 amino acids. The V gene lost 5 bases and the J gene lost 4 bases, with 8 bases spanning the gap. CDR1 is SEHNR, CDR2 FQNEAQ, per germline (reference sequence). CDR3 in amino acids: CASSVRGNEKLFF. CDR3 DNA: TGTGCCAGCAGCGTCCGGGGTAATGAAAAACTGTTTTTT.

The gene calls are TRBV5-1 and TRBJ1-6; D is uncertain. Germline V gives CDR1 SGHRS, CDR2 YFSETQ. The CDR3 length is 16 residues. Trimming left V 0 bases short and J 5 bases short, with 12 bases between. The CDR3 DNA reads TGCGCCAGCAGCTTGGAAGGACCCGAAAATAATTCACCCCTCCACTTT. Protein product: CASSLEGPENNSPLHF.

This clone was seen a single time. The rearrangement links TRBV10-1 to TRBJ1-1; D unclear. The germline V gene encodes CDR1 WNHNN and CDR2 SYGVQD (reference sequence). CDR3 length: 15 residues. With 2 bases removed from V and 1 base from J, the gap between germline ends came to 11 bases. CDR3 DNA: TGCGCCAGCAGTGAGGGCCGGGAGGCGAACACTGAAGCTTTCTTT. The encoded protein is CASSEGREANTEAFF.

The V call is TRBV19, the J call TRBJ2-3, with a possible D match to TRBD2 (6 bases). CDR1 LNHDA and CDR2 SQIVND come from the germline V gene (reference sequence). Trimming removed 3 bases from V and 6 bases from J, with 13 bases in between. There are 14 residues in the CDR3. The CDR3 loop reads CASSIGGVGDTQYF. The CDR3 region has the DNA TGTGCCAGTAGTATTGGCGGGGTTGGGGATACGCAGTATTTT.

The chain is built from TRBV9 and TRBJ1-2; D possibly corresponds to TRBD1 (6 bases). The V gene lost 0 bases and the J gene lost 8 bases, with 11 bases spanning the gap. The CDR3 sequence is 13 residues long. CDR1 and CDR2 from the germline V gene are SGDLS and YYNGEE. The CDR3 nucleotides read TGTGCCAGCAGCGTAGACAGGGCTCCCGGCTACACCTTC. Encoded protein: CASSVDRAPGYTF. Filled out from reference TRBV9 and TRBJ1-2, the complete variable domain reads DSGVTQTPKHLITATGQRVTLRCSPRSGDLSVYWYQQSLDQGLQFLIQYYNGEERAKGNILERFSAQQFPDLHSELNLSSLELGDSALYFCASSVDRAPGYTFGSGTRLTVV.

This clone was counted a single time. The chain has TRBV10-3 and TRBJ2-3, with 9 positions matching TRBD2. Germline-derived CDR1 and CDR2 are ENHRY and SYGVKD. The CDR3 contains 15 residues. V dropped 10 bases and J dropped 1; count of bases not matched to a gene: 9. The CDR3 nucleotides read TGTGCCACTCAGGGAATAGCGGGAGGCACAGATACGCAGTATTTT. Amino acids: CATQGIAGGTDTQYF.

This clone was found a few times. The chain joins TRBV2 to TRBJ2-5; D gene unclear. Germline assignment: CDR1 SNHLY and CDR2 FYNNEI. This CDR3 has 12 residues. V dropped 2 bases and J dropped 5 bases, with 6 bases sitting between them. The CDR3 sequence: CASSERVETQYF. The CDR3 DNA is TGTGCCAGCAGTGAACGCGTGGAGACCCAGTACTTC.

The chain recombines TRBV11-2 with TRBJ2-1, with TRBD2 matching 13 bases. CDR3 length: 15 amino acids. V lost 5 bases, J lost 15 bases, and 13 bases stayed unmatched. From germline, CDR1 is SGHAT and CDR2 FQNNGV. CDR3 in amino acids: CASSVVLAGGPLLFF. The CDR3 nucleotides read TGTGCCAGCAGCGTAGTACTAGCGGGAGGGCCCCTTCTGTTCTTC.

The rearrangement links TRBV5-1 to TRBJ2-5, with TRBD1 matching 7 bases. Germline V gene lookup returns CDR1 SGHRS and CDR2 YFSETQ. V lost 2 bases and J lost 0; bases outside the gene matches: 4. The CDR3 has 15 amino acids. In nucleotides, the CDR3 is TGCGCCAGCAGCTTCGCAGGGGGAGACCAAGAGACCCAGTACTTC. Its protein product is CASSFAGGDQETQYF. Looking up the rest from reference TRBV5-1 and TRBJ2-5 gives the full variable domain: KAGVTQTPRYLIKTRGQQVTLSCSPISGHRSVSWYQQTPGQGLQFLFEYFSETQRNKGNFPGRFSGRQFSNSRSEMNVSTLELGDSALYLCASSFAGGDQETQYFGPGTRLLVL.

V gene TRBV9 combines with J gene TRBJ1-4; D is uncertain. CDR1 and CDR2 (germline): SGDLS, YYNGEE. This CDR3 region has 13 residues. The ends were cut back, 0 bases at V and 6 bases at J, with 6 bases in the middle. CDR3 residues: CASSVGSYEKLFF. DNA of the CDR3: TGTGCCAGCAGCGTAGGGTCATATGAAAAACTGTTTTTT.

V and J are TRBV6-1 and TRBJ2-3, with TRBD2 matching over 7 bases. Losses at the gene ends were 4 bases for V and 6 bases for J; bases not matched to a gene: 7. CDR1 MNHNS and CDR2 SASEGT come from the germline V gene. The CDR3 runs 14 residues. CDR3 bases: TGTGCCAGCAGTGGGGAGGGTTTGGGGGATACGCAGTATTTT. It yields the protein CASSGEGLGDTQYF.

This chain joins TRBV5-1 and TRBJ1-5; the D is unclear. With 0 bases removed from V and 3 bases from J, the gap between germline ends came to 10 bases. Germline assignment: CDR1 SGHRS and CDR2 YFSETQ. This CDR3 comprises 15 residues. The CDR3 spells CASSLGAGINQPQHF. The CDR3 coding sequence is TGCGCCAGCAGCTTGGGGGCAGGTATCAATCAGCCCCAGCATTTT.

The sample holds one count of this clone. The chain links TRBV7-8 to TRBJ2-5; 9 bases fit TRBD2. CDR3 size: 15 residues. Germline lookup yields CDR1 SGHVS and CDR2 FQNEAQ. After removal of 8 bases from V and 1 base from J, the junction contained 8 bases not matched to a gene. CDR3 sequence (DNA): TGTGCCAGCGGGCGAGCGGGGGGCCTCCAAGAGACCCAGTACTTC. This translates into CASGRAGGLQETQYF.

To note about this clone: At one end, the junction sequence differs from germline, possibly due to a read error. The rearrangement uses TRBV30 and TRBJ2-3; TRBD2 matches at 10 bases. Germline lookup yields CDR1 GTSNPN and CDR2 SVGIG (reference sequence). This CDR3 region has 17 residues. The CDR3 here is CALSGLRTSGSTDTQYF. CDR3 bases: TGTGCCTTGAGTGGTCTGAGGACTAGCGGTAGCACAGATACGCAGTATTTT.